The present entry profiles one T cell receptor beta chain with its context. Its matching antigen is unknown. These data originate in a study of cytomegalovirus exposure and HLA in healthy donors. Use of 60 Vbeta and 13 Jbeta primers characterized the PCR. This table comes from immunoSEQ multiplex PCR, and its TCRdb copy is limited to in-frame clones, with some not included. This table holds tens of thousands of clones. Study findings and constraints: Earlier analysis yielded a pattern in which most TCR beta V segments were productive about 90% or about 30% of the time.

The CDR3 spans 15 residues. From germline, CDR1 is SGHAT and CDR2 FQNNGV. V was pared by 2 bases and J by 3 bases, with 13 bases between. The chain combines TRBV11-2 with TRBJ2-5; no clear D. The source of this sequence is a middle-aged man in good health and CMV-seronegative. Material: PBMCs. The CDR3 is CASSLPFRRKETQYF. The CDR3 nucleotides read TGTGCCAGCAGCTTACCCTTCCGGCGGAAAGAGACCCAGTACTTC.